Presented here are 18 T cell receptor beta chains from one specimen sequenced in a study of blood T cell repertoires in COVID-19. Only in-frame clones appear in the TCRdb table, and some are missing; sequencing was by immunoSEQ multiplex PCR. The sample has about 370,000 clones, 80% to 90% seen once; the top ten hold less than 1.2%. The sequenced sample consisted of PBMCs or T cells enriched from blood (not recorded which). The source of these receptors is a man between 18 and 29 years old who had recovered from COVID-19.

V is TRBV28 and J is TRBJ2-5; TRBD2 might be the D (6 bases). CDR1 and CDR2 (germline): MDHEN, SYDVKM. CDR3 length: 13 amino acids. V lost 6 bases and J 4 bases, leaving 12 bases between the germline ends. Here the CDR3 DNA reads TGTGCCAGCAGCCTATCCGGGGGAGAGACCCAGTACTTC. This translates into CASSLSGGETQYF.

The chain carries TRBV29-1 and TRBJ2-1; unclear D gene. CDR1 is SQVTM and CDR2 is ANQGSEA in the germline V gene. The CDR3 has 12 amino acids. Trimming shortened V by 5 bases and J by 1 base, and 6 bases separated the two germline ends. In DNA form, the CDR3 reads TGCAGCGTTTCACGGTCCTACAATGAGCAGTTCTTC. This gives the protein CSVSRSYNEQFF.

The CDR3 DNA reads as TGTGCCAGCAGCCTCACCCCAGGGGGCGGGAGCTATGGCTACACCTTC. This translates into CASSLTPGGGSYGYTF. This chain joins TRBV4-2 and TRBJ1-2; 8 bases are shared with TRBD1. The CDR3 length is 16 residues. The J segment lost 4 bases and the V segment lost 4 bases, leaving 11 bases of the junction unmatched. Germline lookup yields CDR1 LGHNA and CDR2 YNFKEQ.

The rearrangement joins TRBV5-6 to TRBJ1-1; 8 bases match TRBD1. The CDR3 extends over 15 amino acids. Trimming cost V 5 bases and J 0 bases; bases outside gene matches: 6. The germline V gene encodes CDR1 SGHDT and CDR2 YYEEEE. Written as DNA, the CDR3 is TGTGCCAGCAGACCCGGACAGGGACTGAACACTGAAGCTTTCTTT. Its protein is CASRPGQGLNTEAFF.

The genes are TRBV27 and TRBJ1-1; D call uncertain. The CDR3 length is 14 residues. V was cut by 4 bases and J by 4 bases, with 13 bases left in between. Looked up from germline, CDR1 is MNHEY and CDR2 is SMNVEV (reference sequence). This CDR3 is CASSYGGLGTEAFF. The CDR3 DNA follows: TGTGCCAGCAGTTATGGCGGGTTGGGCACTGAAGCTTTCTTT.

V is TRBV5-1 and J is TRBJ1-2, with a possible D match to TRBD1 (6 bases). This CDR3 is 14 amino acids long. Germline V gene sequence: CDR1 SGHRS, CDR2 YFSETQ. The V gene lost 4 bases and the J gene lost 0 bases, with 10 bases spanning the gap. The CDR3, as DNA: TGCGCCAGCAGCACCGGACAGCCTAACTATGGCTACACCTTC. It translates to CASSTGQPNYGYTF.

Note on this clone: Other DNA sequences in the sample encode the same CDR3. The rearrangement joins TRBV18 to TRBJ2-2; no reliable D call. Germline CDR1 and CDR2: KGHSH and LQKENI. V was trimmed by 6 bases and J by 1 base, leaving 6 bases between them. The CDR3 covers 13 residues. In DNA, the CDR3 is TGTGCCAGCTCTCCCCAGAACACCGGGGAGCTGTTTTTT. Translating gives CASSPQNTGELFF.

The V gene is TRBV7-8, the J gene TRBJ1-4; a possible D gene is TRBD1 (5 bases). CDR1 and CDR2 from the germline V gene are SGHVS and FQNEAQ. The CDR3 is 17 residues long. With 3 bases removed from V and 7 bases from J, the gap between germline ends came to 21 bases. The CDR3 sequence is CASSLGGDSQWVEKLFF. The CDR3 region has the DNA TGTGCCAGCAGCTTGGGAGGGGATAGTCAGTGGGTTGAAAAACTGTTTTTT.

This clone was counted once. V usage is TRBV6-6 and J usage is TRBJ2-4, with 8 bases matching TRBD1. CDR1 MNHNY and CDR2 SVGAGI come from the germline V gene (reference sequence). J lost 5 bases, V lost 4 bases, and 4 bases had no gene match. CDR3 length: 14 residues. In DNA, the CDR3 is TGTGCCAGCAGTTTAGGACAGGGCCAAAACATTCAGTACTTC. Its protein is CASSLGQGQNIQYF.

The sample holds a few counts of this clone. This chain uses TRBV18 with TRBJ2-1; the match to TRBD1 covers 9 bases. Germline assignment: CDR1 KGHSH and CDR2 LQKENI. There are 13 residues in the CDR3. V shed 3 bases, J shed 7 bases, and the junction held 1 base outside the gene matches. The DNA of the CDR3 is TGTGCCAGCTCACCGACAGGGGGGAATGAGCAGTTCTTC. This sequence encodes CASSPTGGNEQFF.

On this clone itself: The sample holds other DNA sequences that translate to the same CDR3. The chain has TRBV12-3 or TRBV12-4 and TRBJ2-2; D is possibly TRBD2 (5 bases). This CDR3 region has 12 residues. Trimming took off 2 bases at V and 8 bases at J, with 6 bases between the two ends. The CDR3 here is CASSLSGGELFF. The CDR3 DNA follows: TGTGCCAGCAGTTTATCGGGGGGGGAGCTGTTTTTT.

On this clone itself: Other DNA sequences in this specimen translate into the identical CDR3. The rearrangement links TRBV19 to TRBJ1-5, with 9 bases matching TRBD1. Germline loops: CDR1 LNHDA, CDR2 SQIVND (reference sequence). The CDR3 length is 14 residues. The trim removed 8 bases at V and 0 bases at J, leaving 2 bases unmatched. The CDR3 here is CASSQGASNQPQHF. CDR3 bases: TGTGCCAGTTCACAGGGGGCTAGCAATCAGCCCCAGCATTTT.

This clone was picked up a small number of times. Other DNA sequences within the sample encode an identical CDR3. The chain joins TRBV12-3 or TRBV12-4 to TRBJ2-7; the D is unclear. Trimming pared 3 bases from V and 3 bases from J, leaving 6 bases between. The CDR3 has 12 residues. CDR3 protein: CASSLGSYEQYF. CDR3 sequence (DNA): TGTGCCAGCAGTTTGGGCAGCTACGAGCAGTACTTC.

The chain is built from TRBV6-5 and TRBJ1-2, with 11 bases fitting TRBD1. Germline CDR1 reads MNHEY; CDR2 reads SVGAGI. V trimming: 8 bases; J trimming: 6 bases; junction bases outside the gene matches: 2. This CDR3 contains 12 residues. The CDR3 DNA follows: TGTGCCAGCCGGACAGGGGGCAATGGCTACACCTTC. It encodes CASRTGGNGYTF.

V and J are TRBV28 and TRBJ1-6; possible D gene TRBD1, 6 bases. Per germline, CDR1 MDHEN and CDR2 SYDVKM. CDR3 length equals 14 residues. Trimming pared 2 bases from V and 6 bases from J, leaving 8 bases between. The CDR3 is CASSLGQPNSPLHF. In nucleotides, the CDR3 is TGTGCCAGCAGTTTAGGACAGCCTAATTCACCCCTCCACTTT.

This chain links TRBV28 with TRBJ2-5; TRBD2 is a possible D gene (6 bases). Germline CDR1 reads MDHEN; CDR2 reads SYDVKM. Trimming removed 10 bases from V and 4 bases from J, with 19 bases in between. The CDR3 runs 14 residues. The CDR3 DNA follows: TGTGCCACCGAGCCCGGGGGAAGTGGAGAGACCCAGTACTTC. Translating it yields CATEPGGSGETQYF.

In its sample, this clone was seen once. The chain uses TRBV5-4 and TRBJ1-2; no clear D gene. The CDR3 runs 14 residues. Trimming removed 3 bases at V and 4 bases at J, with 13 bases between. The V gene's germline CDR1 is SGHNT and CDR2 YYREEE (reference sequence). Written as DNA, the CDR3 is TGTGCCAGCAGCTCGACCACCCGGGGCTATGGCTACACCTTC. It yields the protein CASSSTTRGYGYTF.

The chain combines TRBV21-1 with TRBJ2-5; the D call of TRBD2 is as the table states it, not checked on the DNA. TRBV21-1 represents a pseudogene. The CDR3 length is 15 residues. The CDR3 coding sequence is TGTGCCAGCAGCAGAGGGCAGGAGGGGATTGAGACCCAGTACTTC. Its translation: CASSRGQEGIETQYF.